This T cell receptor (beta chain) comes out of a study of Ad26.COV2.S vaccination and SARS-CoV-2 variants. The wider study: Administration of Ad26.COV2.S was intramuscular, either once or twice 56 days apart.

Specified treatment: some 20 received Ad26.COV2.S at low or high dose, single or two shots; a few received placebo; per-sample allocation not given. Day 63 after the first injection of vaccine or placebo was the sampling time. What was given as vaccine was an Ad26 vector encoding Wuhan-strain SARS-CoV-2 spike. Study-wide points: After vaccination, substantial breadth of spike-specific CD8+ and CD4+ responses was reported.

The germline V and J ends were trimmed by 6 bases and 7 bases, with 9 bases remaining between them. CDR1 is LNHDA, CDR2 SQIVND, per germline (reference sequence). The CDR3 has 12 residues. Sequencing was performed with immunoSEQ multiplex PCR; in TCRdb, only in-frame clones are kept and a portion is missing. The sample lists 300,000 to 350,000 clones; almost 90% were seen once. On this clone itself: Its antigen is undetermined.

The TCR originated in a person between 18 and 65 years old who received the Ad26.COV2.S COVID-19 vaccine or a placebo. The sequenced sample was peripheral blood, obtained in a trial of Ad26.COV2.S vaccine versus placebo. The rearrangement uses TRBV19 and TRBJ2-2; perhaps D is TRBD1 or TRBD2 (6 bases each). The CDR3 loop is CASRGGGGELFF. CDR3 nucleotides: TGTGCCAGTAGGGGGGGCGGCGGGGAGCTGTTTTTT.